This T cell receptor (beta chain) was recovered during a study of T cells in localized non-small cell lung cancer. Study-wide results and caveats: Heterogeneity cannot be ruled out, as sequencing used one tumor region only. For the top 100 tumor clones, a median about 56 also appeared in adjacent lung.

About this clone itself: As yet, its antigen is unknown.

There are 13 residues in the CDR3. V shed 1 base and J shed 5 bases, with 8 bases lying between them. Germline V gives CDR1 LGHNA, CDR2 YNFKEQ. Assay used: immunoSEQ multiplex PCR; TCRdb lists only in-frame clones, some missing. The sample lists some 36,000 clones, roughly 89% occurring once. This TCR came from a male donor aged 60 or older with stage II lung adenocarcinoma. This chain links TRBV4-2 with TRBJ1-1; D might be TRBD1 (5 bases). The material was peripheral blood mononuclear cells, obtained before any cancer treatment. CDR3 DNA: TGTGCCAGCAGCCAAGTAAGGGGAACTGAAGCTTTCTTT. It codes for CASSQVRGTEAFF.